The 11 T cell receptor beta chains given below trace back to one sample, sequenced in a study of Ad26.COV2.S vaccination and SARS-CoV-2 variants. Sample treatment: 19 received Ad26.COV2.S at low or high dose, single or two shots; 5 received placebo; per-sample allocation not given. Day 63 after the first injection of vaccine or placebo was the sampling time. Sequenced by immunoSEQ multiplex PCR; TCRdb stores in-frame clones only, minus some. The table includes hundreds of thousands of clones, 80% to 90% detected once. Sample: peripheral blood, taken in a trial of Ad26.COV2.S vaccine versus placebo. The receptors were gathered from a person aged 18-60 years who received the Ad26.COV2.S COVID-19 vaccine or a placebo.

The chain carries TRBV5-6 and TRBJ1-6; TRBD1 matches at 7 bases. The germline gives CDR1 SGHDT, CDR2 YYEEEE. This CDR3 comprises 16 residues. The ends lost 4 bases at V and 0 bases at J; junction bases unmatched: 4. For the CDR3, the DNA is TGTGCCAGCAGCCTACAGGGGAGCTCCTATAATTCACCCCTCCACTTT. Residues: CASSLQGSSYNSPLHF.

V usage is TRBV13 and J usage is TRBJ1-1, with 8 bases that match TRBD1. The ends lost 3 bases at V and 3 bases at J; junction bases unmatched: 6. Germline CDR1 and CDR2: PRHDT and FYEKMQ (reference sequence). This CDR3 has 15 residues. Written as DNA, the CDR3 is TGTGCCAGCAGCTTCCCATCGACAGGGGACACTGAAGCTTTCTTT. Translated, it gives CASSFPSTGDTEAFF.

This chain connects TRBV7-2 to TRBJ2-1; D remains unclear. Per the germline V gene, CDR1 is SGHTA and CDR2 is FQGNSA. CDR3 size: 15 residues. V dropped 1 base and J dropped 4 bases, with 11 bases sitting between them. CDR3 amino acids: CASSLVIGAYNEQFF. CDR3 bases: TGTGCCAGCAGCTTAGTTATCGGCGCATACAATGAGCAGTTCTTC.

The chain combines TRBV28 with TRBJ2-7, with D uncertain. Germline V CDR1 and CDR2: MDHEN, SYDVKM. The CDR3 has 13 residues. The germline V and J ends were trimmed by 3 bases and 3 bases, with 9 bases remaining between them. The CDR3 is CASSFDSYYEQYF. CDR3 bases: TGTGCCAGCAGTTTTGACTCCTACTACGAGCAGTACTTC.

This clone turned up a few times. The V and J genes are TRBV4-2 and TRBJ1-4; 9 positions match TRBD1. This CDR3 region has 15 residues. J lost 5 bases, V lost 2 bases, and 3 bases had no gene match. Germline CDR1 and CDR2: LGHNA and YNFKEQ. The CDR3 is CASSQTGTGNEKLFF. In DNA, the CDR3 is TGTGCCAGCAGCCAAACCGGGACAGGGAATGAAAAACTGTTTTTT.

This chain links TRBV30 with TRBJ1-2; 7 bases line up with TRBD1. V shed 1 base and J 8 bases; nucleotides not matched to a gene: 4. Germline lookup yields CDR1 GTSNPN and CDR2 SVGIG (reference sequence). The CDR3 sequence is 12 residues long. The CDR3 DNA is TGTGCCTGGAGTGAACAGGGGTACGGCTACACCTTC. Amino acids: CAWSEQGYGYTF.

This sequence joins TRBV12-5 and TRBJ2-5; 10 bases map to TRBD2. V lost 6 bases, J lost 11 bases, and 9 bases stayed unmatched. Germline CDR1 LGHNT, CDR2 FRNRAP. The CDR3 is made up of 13 amino acids. DNA for the CDR3: TGTGCTAGTGGCATCAGCGGGGGGGCCTCTCAGTACTTC. Encoded protein: CASGISGGASQYF.

On this clone: Other nucleotide sequences in the sample specify the same CDR3. This chain links TRBV5-1 with TRBJ2-5; D unresolved. Trimming cost V 2 bases and J 1 base, with 6 bases left between them. Germline V gives CDR1 SGHRS, CDR2 YFSETQ. The CDR3 extends over 13 amino acids. DNA of the CDR3: TGCGCCAGCAGCTTTCGCGGCCAAGAGACCCAGTACTTC. It encodes CASSFRGQETQYF.

This sequence joins TRBV5-4 and TRBJ2-7; perhaps TRBD1 as D (6 bases). Trimming shortened V by 4 bases and J by 2 bases, and 13 bases separated the two germline ends. The CDR3 consists of 14 residues. Germline V gene sequence: CDR1 SGHNT, CDR2 YYREEE (reference sequence). The CDR3 reads CASSLGDKTYEQYF. The CDR3 DNA reads as TGTGCCAGCAGCCTAGGGGACAAGACCTACGAGCAGTACTTC. The whole variable domain, filled in from reference TRBV5-4 and TRBJ2-7, reads ETGVTQSPTHLIKTRGQQVTLRCSSQSGHNTVSWYQQALGQGPQFIFQYYREEENGRGNFPPRFSGLQFPNYSSELNVNALELDDSALYLCASSLGDKTYEQYFGPGTRLTVT.

The chain links TRBV18 to TRBJ1-6; maybe TRBD1 (6 bases). Trimming took 4 bases from V and 16 from J, leaving 20 bases between them. Germline V gene sequence: CDR1 KGHSH, CDR2 LQKENI. The CDR3 spans 14 residues. The CDR3: CASSRQAMVEMLHF. DNA of the CDR3: TGTGCCAGCTCACGACAGGCAATGGTGGAAATGCTCCACTTT.

The count of this clone is one. V and J are TRBV5-5 and TRBJ1-2; D gene unclear. The CDR3 runs to 15 residues. The V gene lost 0 bases and the J gene lost 8 bases, with 17 bases spanning the gap. Germline-derived CDR1 and CDR2 are SGHKS and YYEKEE (reference sequence). CDR3 in DNA: TGTGCCAGCAGCTTGGCCACACGGCGCATTCGGGGCTACACCTTC. Translation gives CASSLATRRIRGYTF. Full variable domain (outside the CDR3, taken from reference TRBV5-5 and TRBJ1-2): DAGVTQSPTHLIKTRGQQVTLRCSPISGHKSVSWYQQVLGQGPQFIFQYYEKEERGRGNFPDRFSARQFPNYSSELNVNALLLGDSALYLCASSLATRRIRGYTFGSGTRLTVV.